These T cell receptor beta chains were read from a single sample in a study of blood T cell repertoires in COVID-19. Sequencing was performed with immunoSEQ multiplex PCR; in TCRdb, only in-frame clones are kept and a portion is missing. This table has about 100,000 clones, around four fifths appearing once. What was sequenced was peripheral blood. Source of these receptors: a man aged 50 to 60 with active or convalescent COVID-19. The CDR3 runs from the conserved cysteine through the conserved F or W. D genes are given only for firm matches. The size field is filled for only some rows; it gives once, few, many or a size class.

-	TRBD1	TRBV11-3	TRBJ2-7	TGTGCCAGCAGCCGCTCCGGGACAGGGGCCTACGAGCAGTACTTC	CASSRSGTGAYEQYF
-	TRBD1	TRBV29-1	TRBJ1-4	TGCAGCGTACCTGACAGGGGGGGAGATGAAAAACTGTTTTTT	CSVPDRGGDEKLFF
-	TRBD2	TRBV19	TRBJ2-1	TGTGCCAGTAGCGCGGGAGGGCGTGGCAATGAGCAGTTCTTC	CASSAGGRGNEQFF
-	TRBD1	TRBV7-2	TRBJ1-3	TGTGCCAGCAGCTTGGACAGGGCTTTCTCTGGAAACACCATATATTTT	CASSLDRAFSGNTIYF
once	TRBD1	TRBV5-1	TRBJ1-1	TGCGCCAGCAGCTGGACAGGGGGTGACACTGAAGCTTTCTTT	CASSWTGGDTEAFF
-	-	TRBV11-3	TRBJ1-6	TGTGCCAGCAGCTTAAGGGGCAGCGCCTCGAGGTCACCCCTCCACTTT	CASSLRGSASRSPLHF
-	-	TRBV30	TRBJ1-1	TGTGCCTGGGACGTTTGGCGGGGTACAGTGAACACTGAAGCTTTCTTT	CAWDVWRGTVNTEAFF
-	TRBD1	TRBV7-9	TRBJ1-2	TGTGCCAGCAGCTCTAGGACAGGGGGAATCGGCTACACCTTC	CASSSRTGGIGYTF
few	-	TRBV21-1	TRBJ2-1	TGTGCCAGCAGCAAAGGGGTTGTAGCTCGCAATGAGCAGTTCTTC	CASSKGVVARNEQFF
once	-	TRBV2	TRBJ1-5	TGTGCCAGCAGTGAAGGTAGTGATTATAGCAATCAGCCCCAGCATTTT	CASSEGSDYSNQPQHF
once	-	TRBV14	TRBJ2-1	TGTGCCAGCAGCCAAGCTGGGGCACAGTTCTTC	CASSQAGAQFF